A single sample is the source of the 14 T cell receptor beta chains below, sequenced in a study of blood T cell repertoires in COVID-19. Using immunoSEQ multiplex PCR, the repertoire was profiled, and TCRdb retains in-frame clones only, with some absent. The data show some 120,000 clones, with roughly 90% seen just once and approximately 8.1% held by the top ten. The sequencing sample was made of peripheral blood. The receptors were gathered from a man aged 50 to 60 with acute or convalescent COVID-19.

J is TRBJ1-4 and V is TRBV9, with 9 bases lining up with TRBD1. Germline V lookup: CDR1 SGDLS, CDR2 YYNGEE. J lost 6 bases, V lost 3 bases, and 12 bases had no gene match. The CDR3 runs 17 residues. DNA of the CDR3: TGTGCCAGCAGCGACGGGACAAAGACAGGGGGGTATGAAAAACTGTTTTTT. It specifies CASSDGTKTGGYEKLFF. Using reference TRBV9 and TRBJ1-4 for the parts outside the CDR3, the full variable domain is DSGVTQTPKHLITATGQRVTLRCSPRSGDLSVYWYQQSLDQGLQFLIQYYNGEERAKGNILERFSAQQFPDLHSELNLSSLELGDSALYFCASSDGTKTGGYEKLFFGSGTQLSVL.

The chain carries TRBV5-1 and TRBJ1-5, with D maybe TRBD1 (5 bases). This CDR3 is 15 amino acids long. V was trimmed by 2 bases and J by 8 bases, leaving 17 bases between them. Germline V gene data show CDR1 as SGHRS and CDR2 as YFSETQ. The CDR3 sequence is CASSFLGARGEPQHF. CDR3 DNA sequence: TGCGCCAGCAGCTTCTTGGGAGCACGGGGGGAGCCCCAGCATTTT.

The J gene is TRBJ2-1, the V gene TRBV2, with 9 bases matching TRBD2. V was pared by 6 bases and J by 4 bases, with 7 bases of the junction left unmatched. This CDR3 comprises 15 residues. Germline V gives CDR1 SNHLY, CDR2 FYNNEI. The CDR3 nucleotides are TGTGCCAGCAGCATGCTAGCGGGGATATACAATGAGCAGTTCTTC. Residues: CASSMLAGIYNEQFF.

The chain uses TRBV6-5 and TRBJ2-7; 11 nucleotides line up with TRBD1. The trim removed 8 bases at V and 4 bases at J, leaving 7 bases unmatched. The germline V gene has CDR1 MNHEY and CDR2 SVGAGI. This CDR3 has 14 residues. CDR3 protein: CASGSRDRGYEQYF. CDR3 sequence (DNA): TGTGCCAGCGGCTCACGGGACAGGGGGTACGAGCAGTACTTC.

The J gene is TRBJ2-5, the V gene TRBV19; no clear D gene. The CDR3 extends over 13 amino acids. Germline loops: CDR1 LNHDA, CDR2 SQIVND (reference sequence). V lost 4 bases to trimming and J lost 5 bases, with 11 bases between them. The CDR3 region is CASSTVYVETQYF. The CDR3 nucleotides read TGTGCCAGTAGTACAGTATACGTGGAGACCCAGTACTTC.

The rearrangement uses TRBV7-6 and TRBJ1-3; unclear D gene. The CDR3 runs to 15 residues. Trimming took 0 bases from V and 2 from J, leaving 8 bases between them. The germline V gene has CDR1 SGHVS and CDR2 FNYEAQ. The CDR3 DNA sequence: TGTGCCAGCAGCTTAGCCACTCTCACTGGAAACACCATATATTTT. Translating it yields CASSLATLTGNTIYF.

The rearrangement links TRBV5-1 to TRBJ2-2, with D hard to call. V was clipped by 0 bases and J by 3 bases, with 9 bases between them. Per the germline V gene, CDR1 is SGHRS and CDR2 is YFSETQ. This CDR3 has 15 residues. CDR3 loop: CASSLGLSDTGELFF. The CDR3 DNA sequence: TGCGCCAGCAGCTTGGGACTGTCGGACACCGGGGAGCTGTTTTTT. Using reference TRBV5-1 and TRBJ2-2 for the parts outside the CDR3, the full variable domain is KAGVTQTPRYLIKTRGQQVTLSCSPISGHRSVSWYQQTPGQGLQFLFEYFSETQRNKGNFPGRFSGRQFSNSRSEMNVSTLELGDSALYLCASSLGLSDTGELFFGEGSRLTVL.

This clone was observed once. This sequence joins TRBV6-5 and TRBJ2-4, with a weak D call TRBD2 (6 bases). The V end was cut by 0 bases, the J end by 12 bases, with 6 bases between. CDR3 length equals 11 residues. The V gene's germline CDR1 is MNHEY and CDR2 SVGAGI. The CDR3 DNA reads as TGTGCCAGCAGTTACTCCGGGAGTCAGTACTTC. Translation: CASSYSGSQYF.

This clone occurred once. V is TRBV30 and J is TRBJ1-5; a weak D match, TRBD1 (5 bases). Germline V gene sequence: CDR1 GTSNPN, CDR2 SVGIG (reference sequence). V shed 2 bases and J shed 0 bases, with 11 bases lying between them. This CDR3 has 15 amino acids. The CDR3 here is CAWSKAGGSNQPQHF. Here the CDR3 DNA reads TGTGCCTGGAGTAAGGCGGGGGGTAGCAATCAGCCCCAGCATTTT.

The chain has TRBV6-5 and TRBJ2-2; D ambiguous. The germline V gene has CDR1 MNHEY and CDR2 SVGAGI. Trimming removed 4 bases at V and 3 bases at J, with 3 bases between. The length of the CDR3 is 12 residues. CDR3 protein: CASSSYTGELFF. The CDR3 nucleotides are TGTGCCAGCAGTTCTTACACCGGGGAGCTGTTTTTT.

The chain joins TRBV9 to TRBJ2-3; 9 bases agree with TRBD2. The trim removed 0 bases at V and 1 base at J, leaving 6 bases unmatched. The CDR3 length is 17 residues. Germline CDR1 is SGDLS and CDR2 is YYNGEE. Here the CDR3 reads CASSVGSGSSGTDTQYF. In nucleotides, the CDR3 is TGTGCCAGCAGCGTAGGTAGCGGGAGTTCCGGCACAGATACGCAGTATTTT.

The chain combines TRBV25-1 with TRBJ2-7; 9 bases are a match to TRBD1. This CDR3 comprises 14 residues. Germline-derived CDR1 and CDR2 are MGHDK and SYGVNS. The V gene end was trimmed by 5 bases and the J gene end by 5 bases; junction bases not matched to a gene: 7. This chain's CDR3 is CASSRGTGRNEQYF. CDR3 coding DNA: TGTGCCAGCAGTCGTGGGACAGGGCGTAACGAGCAGTACTTC.

This chain joins TRBV6-6 and TRBJ1-4; 7 bases line up with TRBD1. This CDR3 is 13 amino acids long. The germline gives CDR1 MNHNY, CDR2 SVGAGI (reference sequence). Trimming removed 6 bases from V and 12 bases from J; junction bases left unmatched: 10. The CDR3 DNA is TGTGCCAGCAGGAGGACAGGTTTGGCGGAACTGTTTTTT. Its protein product is CASRRTGLAELFF.

The chain carries TRBV6-5 and TRBJ1-3; TRBD1 is a possible D gene (6 bases). The CDR3 runs to 15 residues. Germline V gene data show CDR1 as MNHEY and CDR2 as SVGAGI. The V end lost 8 bases, the J end lost 1 base, and 15 bases lay between the germline ends. Written as DNA, the CDR3 is TGTGCCAGCTATGGGAGGGACAAATCTGGAAACACCATATATTTT. As protein: CASYGRDKSGNTIYF.